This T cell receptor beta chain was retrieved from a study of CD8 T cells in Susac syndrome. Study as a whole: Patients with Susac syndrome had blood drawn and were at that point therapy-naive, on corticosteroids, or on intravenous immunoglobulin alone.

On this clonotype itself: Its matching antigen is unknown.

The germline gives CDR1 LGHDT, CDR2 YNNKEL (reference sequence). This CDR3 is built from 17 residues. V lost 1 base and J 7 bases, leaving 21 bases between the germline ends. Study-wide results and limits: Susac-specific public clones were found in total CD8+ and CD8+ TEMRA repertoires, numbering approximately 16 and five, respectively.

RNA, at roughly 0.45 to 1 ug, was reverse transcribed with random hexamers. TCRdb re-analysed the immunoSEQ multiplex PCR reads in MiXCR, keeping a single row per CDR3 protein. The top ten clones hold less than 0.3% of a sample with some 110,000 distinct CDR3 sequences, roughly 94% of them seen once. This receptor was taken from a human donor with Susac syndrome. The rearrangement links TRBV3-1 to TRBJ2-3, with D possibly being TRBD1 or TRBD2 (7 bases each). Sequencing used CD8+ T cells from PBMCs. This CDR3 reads CASSQAGTAGLTHTQYF. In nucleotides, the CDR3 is TGTGCCAGCAGCCAAGCCGGGACAGCGGGACTCACGCATACGCAGTATTTT.